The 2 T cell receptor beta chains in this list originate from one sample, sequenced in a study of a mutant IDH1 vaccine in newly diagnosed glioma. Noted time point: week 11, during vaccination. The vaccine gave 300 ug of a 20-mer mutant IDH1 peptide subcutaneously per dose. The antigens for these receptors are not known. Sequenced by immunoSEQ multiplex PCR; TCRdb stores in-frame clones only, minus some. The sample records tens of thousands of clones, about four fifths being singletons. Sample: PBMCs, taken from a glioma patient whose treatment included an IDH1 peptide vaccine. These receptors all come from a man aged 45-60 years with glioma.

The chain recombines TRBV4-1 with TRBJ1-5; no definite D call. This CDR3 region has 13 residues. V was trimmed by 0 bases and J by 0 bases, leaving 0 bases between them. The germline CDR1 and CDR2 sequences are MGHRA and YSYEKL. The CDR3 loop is CASSQDSNQPQHF. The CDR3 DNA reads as TGCGCCAGCAGCCAAGATAGCAATCAGCCCCAGCATTTT.

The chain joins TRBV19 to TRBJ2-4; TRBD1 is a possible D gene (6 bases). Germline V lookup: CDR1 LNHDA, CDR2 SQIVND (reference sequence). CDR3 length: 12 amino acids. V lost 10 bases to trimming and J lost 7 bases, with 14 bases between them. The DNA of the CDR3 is TGTGCCACCCCAGGGGCCGGGAACATTCAGTACTTC. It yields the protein CATPGAGNIQYF.